The 21 T cell receptor beta chains given below trace back to one sample, sequenced in a study of blood T cell repertoires in COVID-19. Profiled with immunoSEQ multiplex PCR; TCRdb holds only in-frame clones, not every one. The sample lists approximately 200,000 clones; approximately 84% were seen once. The material sequenced was peripheral blood. The receptor source for this set is a human donor with acute or convalescent COVID-19. The donor label of this sample is uncertain.

The chain links TRBV5-1 to TRBJ1-1; TRBD1 is a possible D gene (6 bases). CDR1 is SGHRS and CDR2 is YFSETQ in the germline V gene. V was pared by 4 bases and J by 3 bases, with 19 bases between. This CDR3 region has 16 residues. CDR3 region: CASSPSYSGAYTEAFF. CDR3 bases: TGCGCCAGCAGCCCCTCCTATTCAGGGGCCTACACTGAAGCTTTCTTT.

The chain has TRBV2 and TRBJ2-7; 9 nucleotides line up with TRBD2. From germline, CDR1 is SNHLY and CDR2 FYNNEI. Germline trimming cut 3 bases from V and 6 bases from J; bases unmatched to any gene: 9. There are 15 residues in the CDR3. The CDR3 coding sequence is TGTGCCAGCAGTGATATCTCTAGCGGGACCGGCGAGCAGTACTTC. It translates to CASSDISSGTGEQYF.

The J gene is TRBJ1-2, the V gene TRBV5-6; the D gene is possibly TRBD1 (6 bases). Trimming cost V 1 base and J 2 bases, with 21 bases left between them. This CDR3 has 18 residues. Germline V CDR1 and CDR2: SGHDT, YYEEEE. DNA of the CDR3: TGTGCCAGCAGCTTGTTAGGTTTCGGCAGGGGAATCAACTATGGCTACACCTTC. It translates to CASSLLGFGRGINYGYTF.

The rearrangement joins TRBV19 to TRBJ2-2; perhaps TRBD2 as D (5 bases). Germline CDR1 and CDR2: LNHDA and SQIVND (reference sequence). V gave up 4 bases and J gave up 5 bases, with 8 bases separating them. CDR3 length: 13 residues. The CDR3 DNA is TGTGCCAGTAGTACTTCGGGGACCGGGGAGCTGTTTTTT. Encoded protein: CASSTSGTGELFF.

The chain links TRBV28 to TRBJ2-3; D gene ambiguous. From germline, CDR1 is MDHEN and CDR2 SYDVKM. The CDR3 runs to 14 residues. V lost 3 bases, J lost 6 bases, and 13 bases lay in between. In nucleotides, the CDR3 is TGTGCCAGCAGTTTCAGGTCGGAAAGGGATACGCAGTATTTT. Amino acid sequence: CASSFRSERDTQYF.

The CDR3 sequence is CASRSSGSSYEQYF. As DNA, the CDR3 is TGTGCCAGCAGGTCTAGCGGGAGCTCCTACGAGCAGTACTTC. This chain uses TRBV3-1 (or the pseudogene TRBV3-2) with TRBJ2-7; TRBD2 aligns across 10 bases. Germline CDR1 reads LGHDT; CDR2 reads YNNKEL (reference sequence). The CDR3 spans 14 residues. The V gene end was trimmed by 6 bases and the J gene end by 0 bases; junction bases not matched to a gene: 2.

The chain uses TRBV29-1 and TRBJ2-3; 9 nucleotides line up with TRBD1. CDR1 SQVTM and CDR2 ANQGSEA come from the germline V gene. CDR3 length: 14 residues. The V gene end was trimmed by 3 bases and the J gene end by 5 bases; junction bases not matched to a gene: 6. CDR3 in DNA: TGCAGCGTTGAGTCGACAGGGGGAGGAGATACGCAGTATTTT. This gives the protein CSVESTGGGDTQYF.

The chain combines TRBV5-1 with TRBJ2-1; 11 bases align to TRBD2. V lost 0 bases, J lost 6 bases, and 2 bases stayed unmatched. This CDR3 is built from 15 residues. Germline values: CDR1 SGHRS, CDR2 YFSETQ. DNA of the CDR3: TGCGCCAGCAGCTTGGGTACTAGCGGGAGCAATGAGCAGTTCTTC. Translating gives CASSLGTSGSNEQFF.

V gene TRBV11-2 combines with J gene TRBJ2-3; perhaps TRBD1 as D (6 bases). CDR1 is SGHAT, CDR2 FQNNGV, per germline. The CDR3 has 15 residues. V dropped 2 bases and J dropped 2 bases, with 11 bases sitting between them. In DNA form, the CDR3 reads TGTGCCAGCAGCTTAACAGGGAGACCCACAGATACGCAGTATTTT. Its translation: CASSLTGRPTDTQYF.

The chain recombines TRBV7-2 with TRBJ2-5; the D gene is possibly TRBD2 (6 bases). The CDR3 sequence is 13 residues long. The germline V gene has CDR1 SGHTA and CDR2 FQGNSA. V was clipped by 1 base and J by 10 bases, with 13 bases between them. The CDR3 DNA sequence: TGTGCCAGCAGCTTAGAAAGGGGCGGGATCCAGTACTTC. As protein: CASSLERGGIQYF.

The V and J genes are TRBV19 and TRBJ1-2, with a tentative D call TRBD1 (5 bases). This CDR3 has 14 amino acids. Trimming left V 6 bases short and J 4 bases short, with 15 bases between. The germline CDR1 and CDR2 sequences are LNHDA and SQIVND (reference sequence). CDR3 loop: CASRAGGASYGYTF. The CDR3 coding sequence is TGTGCCAGTAGGGCGGGAGGGGCCAGCTATGGCTACACCTTC.

This rearrangement joins TRBV21-1 to TRBJ1-1; TRBD1 is the table's D call, not checked against the DNA. TRBV21-1 is a pseudogene segment. The CDR3 runs to 16 residues. The CDR3 reads CASSKVETGRCTEAFF. CDR3 DNA: TGTGCCAGCAGCAAAGTTGAGACAGGGAGGTGCACTGAAGCTTTCTTT.

V gene TRBV30 combines with J gene TRBJ1-4; D might be TRBD1 (5 bases). This CDR3 is built from 15 residues. Per the germline V gene, CDR1 is GTSNPN and CDR2 is SVGIG (reference sequence). Between the trimmed V and J ends, which lost 0 bases and 3 bases, there was a span of 11 bases. This CDR3 reads CAWSVLDTPNEKLFF. In DNA, the CDR3 is TGTGCCTGGAGTGTACTGGACACACCTAATGAAAAACTGTTTTTT.

This chain connects TRBV6-2 or TRBV6-3 to TRBJ2-6; D unresolved. The CDR3 runs to 15 residues. Trimming left V 4 bases short and J 0 bases short, with 7 bases between. Germline V gene data show CDR1 as MNHEY and CDR2 as SVGEGT. CDR3 amino acids: CASSSAGSGANVLTF. CDR3 DNA: TGTGCCAGCAGTTCCGCAGGCTCTGGGGCCAACGTCCTGACTTTC.

The chain uses TRBV19 and TRBJ1-4; 10 bases are a match to TRBD1. Germline V gives CDR1 LNHDA, CDR2 SQIVND (reference sequence). J was trimmed by 4 bases and V by 4 bases; bases with no gene match: 3. This CDR3 is 15 amino acids long. The CDR3 is CASSKGQGNNEKLFF. The DNA for the CDR3 is TGTGCCAGTAGTAAGGGACAGGGGAATAATGAAAAACTGTTTTTT.

The rearrangement links TRBV19 to TRBJ1-2, with a tentative D call TRBD1 (5 bases). V lost 3 bases to trimming and J lost 3 bases, with 14 bases between them. Germline CDR1 and CDR2: LNHDA and SQIVND (reference sequence). The CDR3 consists of 15 residues. The CDR3 reads CASSIKSGGDYGYTF. CDR3 in DNA: TGTGCCAGTAGTATTAAATCGGGAGGGGACTATGGCTACACCTTC.

V usage is TRBV4-1 and J usage is TRBJ2-2; tentatively, D is TRBD1 (6 bases). The CDR3 consists of 14 residues. Germline V gives CDR1 MGHRA, CDR2 YSYEKL. The V gene lost 4 bases and the J gene lost 0 bases, with 6 bases spanning the gap. This CDR3 reads CASSRTANTGELFF. CDR3 sequence (DNA): TGCGCCAGCAGCCGGACAGCGAACACCGGGGAGCTGTTTTTT.

This clone was picked up one time. The V gene is TRBV4-1, the J gene TRBJ2-7; 8 positions agree with TRBD2. Germline V lookup: CDR1 MGHRA, CDR2 YSYEKL. V shed 3 bases, J shed 3 bases, and the junction held 4 bases outside the gene matches. This CDR3 has 14 residues. The CDR3 DNA follows: TGCGCCAGCAGCCAGCGGGAGGCTGGCTACGAGCAGTACTTC. As protein: CASSQREAGYEQYF.

This clone has just a few counts. The CDR3: CASSYSSRGVINEQFF. CDR3 DNA: TGTGCCAGCAGTTACTCGAGTAGAGGAGTTATTAATGAGCAGTTCTTC. This sequence joins TRBV6-5 and TRBJ2-1, with D hard to call. CDR3 length: 16 residues. V lost 0 bases to trimming and J lost 7 bases, with 16 bases between them. CDR1 MNHEY and CDR2 SVGAGI come from the germline V gene.

The V and J genes are TRBV3-1 (or the pseudogene TRBV3-2) and TRBJ1-4; no clear D gene. CDR3 length: 17 amino acids. The V gene lost 1 base and the J gene lost 3 bases, with 15 bases spanning the gap. CDR1 is LGHDT, CDR2 YNNKEL, per germline (reference sequence). The CDR3 DNA sequence: TGTGCCAGCAGCCAAGCTCATAGAGGGCCTGCTAATGAAAAACTGTTTTTT. It encodes CASSQAHRGPANEKLFF.

The count of this clone is one. CDR3 loop: CASSQNRPEAFF. CDR3 DNA sequence: TGTGCCAGCAGCCAGAACAGGCCAGAAGCTTTCTTT. The chain recombines TRBV6-2 or TRBV6-3 with TRBJ1-1; D is perhaps TRBD1 (5 bases). The CDR3 totals 12 residues. Germline lookup yields CDR1 MNHEY and CDR2 SVGEGT. V lost 6 bases and J lost 8, with 13 bases in between.